The clone carrying this T cell receptor (beta chain) has only a few counts. The V and J ends lost 6 bases and 0 bases, in that order; junction bases with no gene match: 8. This CDR3 region has 15 residues. Germline loops: CDR1 MNHEY, CDR2 SVGAGI. This entry is derived from a study of Graves' ophthalmopathy and Graves' hyperthyroidism. TCR beta CDR3 regions were amplified from RNA transcripts. First-round RT-PCR employed HTBI primers, with a second-round multiplex PCR after it. One entry per CDR3 protein results from TCRdb running MiXCR on the multiplex PCR reads. The sample has a few hundred thousand distinct CDR3 sequences; less than 40% are singletons.

The chain combines TRBV6-5 with TRBJ2-7; 7 bases match TRBD1. Sequencing was performed on peripheral blood or thyroid tissue (not recorded which). The receptor's source is an adult man with Graves' hyperthyroidism. The CDR3: CASREGGQASYEQYF. The CDR3 bases are TGTGCCAGCAGAGAAGGAGGACAGGCCTCCTACGAGCAGTACTTC.